This T cell receptor (beta chain) emerged from a study of blood T cell repertoires in COVID-19. Study as a whole: Collection of acute and convalescent COVID-19 samples took place in the United States, Italy and Spain. In each case, the material was cDNA or gDNA derived from T cells, B-cell-depleted T cells, or PBMCs.

Trimming pared 6 bases from V and 0 bases from J, leaving 12 bases between. CDR3 size: 14 residues. The V gene's germline CDR1 is ENHRY and CDR2 SYGVKD. Repertoires were generated with immunoSEQ multiplex PCR, while TCRdb's copy carries only in-frame clones and drops some. The data contain under 350,000 clones, around 86% of them singletons. This clone was recorded once. This chain joins TRBV10-3 and TRBJ2-7, with D tentatively TRBD2 (5 bases). Sequenced material: PBMCs or T cells enriched from blood (not recorded which). The receptor comes from a middle-aged woman with acute COVID-19. CDR3 amino acids: CAISPSAASYEQYF. The CDR3 region has the DNA TGTGCCATCAGCCCATCAGCGGCCTCCTACGAGCAGTACTTC.